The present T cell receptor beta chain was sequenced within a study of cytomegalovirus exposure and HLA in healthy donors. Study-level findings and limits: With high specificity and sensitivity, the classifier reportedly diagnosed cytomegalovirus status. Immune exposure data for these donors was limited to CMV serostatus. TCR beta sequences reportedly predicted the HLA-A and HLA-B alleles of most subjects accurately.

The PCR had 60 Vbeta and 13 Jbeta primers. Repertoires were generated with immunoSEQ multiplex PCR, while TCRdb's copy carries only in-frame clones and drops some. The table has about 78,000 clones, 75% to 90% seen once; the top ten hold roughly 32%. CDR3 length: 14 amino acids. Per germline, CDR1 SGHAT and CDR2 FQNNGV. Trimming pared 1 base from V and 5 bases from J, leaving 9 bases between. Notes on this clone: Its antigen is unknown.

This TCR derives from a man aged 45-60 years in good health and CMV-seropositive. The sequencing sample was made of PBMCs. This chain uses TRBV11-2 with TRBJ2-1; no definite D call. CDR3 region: CASSLGSRNNEQFF. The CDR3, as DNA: TGTGCCAGCAGCTTAGGGAGTAGAAACAATGAGCAGTTCTTC. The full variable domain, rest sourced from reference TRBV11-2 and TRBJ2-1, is EAGVAQSPRYKIIEKRQSVAFWCNPISGHATLYWYQQILGQGPKLLIQFQNNGVVDDSQLPKDRFSAERLKGVDSTLKIQPAKLEDSAVYLCASSLGSRNNEQFFGPGTRLTVL.